This is a list of T cell receptor beta chains from one sample in a study of regulatory T cells in long-lasting Graves disease. TCRdb reprocessed the multiplex PCR reads with MiXCR, giving one entry per CDR3 protein. In the table there are about 620,000 distinct CDR3 sequences, roughly 15% of which are singletons. These same data were also listed under a study on T cells in Graves' hyperthyroidism and ophthalmopathy.

The sequenced sample was peripheral blood mononuclear cells (PBMCs), obtained at new diagnosis, from a patient treated with antithyroid drugs. These receptors all stem from a woman under 40 with Graves disease. The CDR3 runs from the conserved cysteine through the conserved F or W. D genes are given only for firm matches. Clone size appears in some rows only: once, few, many, or a class for an expanded clone.

cdr3_nt	cdr3_aa	d_call	v_call	j_call	clone_size
TGTGCCAGCAGACCGACACAGGGACGGTTCGGGAACACTGAAGCTTTCTTT	CASRPTQGRFGNTEAFF	NA	TRBV7-9	TRBJ1-1	many
TGTGCCAGCAGGGCGCCCCAAGCACCGTACAATGAGCAGTTCTTC	CASRAPQAPYNEQFF	NA	TRBV2	TRBJ2-1	NA
TGCAGTGCTAGAAGACCCCTACGGACACTCCAAGAGACCCAGTACTTC	CSARRPLRTLQETQYF	NA	TRBV20-1	TRBJ2-5	NA
TGTGCCAGCAGCTCCCTGGACAGGAACACTGAAGCTTTCTTT	CASSSLDRNTEAFF	NA	TRBV9	TRBJ1-1	many
TGTGCCAGCAGTTACTCACCGACAGGGTGGGGAACAGGTGAAGCTTTCTTT	CASSYSPTGWGTGEAFF	TRBD1	TRBV12-3/TRBV12-4	TRBJ1-1	many
TGTGCCAGCAGCCATCCGCGGGGGGGTCGGACCGGGGAGCTGTTTTTT	CASSHPRGGRTGELFF	TRBD2	TRBV12-3/TRBV12-4	TRBJ2-2	many
TGTGCCAGCAGCTTGAGGGACAGGAGCAATTCACCCCTCCACTTT	CASSLRDRSNSPLHF	TRBD1	TRBV5-4	TRBJ1-6	NA
TGTGCCAGCAGCTTGGGTCTAACTGGCTACGAGCAGTTCTTC	CASSLGLTGYEQFF	NA	TRBV11-2	TRBJ2-1	NA
TGTGCCAGCATGGGGACAGGGGGAGCTGAAGCTTTCTTT	CASMGTGGAEAFF	TRBD1	TRBV2	TRBJ1-1	NA
TGTGCCTGGAGGGCTCGTATTTTGACTAGAACTGAAGCTTTCTTT	CAWRARILTRTEAFF	NA	TRBV30	TRBJ1-1	NA
TGTGCCAGCAGCATCGCTCGGCGGGACAATCATGAAAAACTGTTTTTT	CASSIARRDNHEKLFF	NA	TRBV11-1	TRBJ1-4	many
TGTGCCAGCAGGGAGGAGTGGCAGGAAAAACTGTTTTTT	CASREEWQEKLFF	NA	TRBV2	TRBJ1-4	many